The clone carrying this TCR beta chain was seen a few times. The antigen remains undetermined. Losses at the gene ends were 1 base for V and 1 base for J; bases not matched to a gene: 4. Germline CDR1 and CDR2: DFQATT and SNEGSKA (reference sequence). This CDR3 is built from 15 residues. Amplified TCR beta CDR3 regions derived from RNA transcripts. Primed by the HTBI set, a first-round RT-PCR was run on the TCR CDR3. Each CDR3 protein is one row after TCRdb ran MiXCR on the multiplex PCR reads. The repertoire holds roughly 580,000 distinct CDR3 sequences, with approximately 44% as singletons. The data originate from a study of T cells in Graves' hyperthyroidism and ophthalmopathy. Whole-study results and caveats: In the blood, most expanded thyroid clonotypes above 0.001 appeared as well.

Patients between 18 and 65 years old had hyperthyroidism, newly diagnosed and lasting under 2 months. The diagnostic basis comprised clinical symptoms, serum thyroxine and TRAb, thyroid ultrasound and orbital computed tomography. Sequenced sample: peripheral blood or thyroid tissue (not recorded which). The receptor was derived from a woman younger than 35 with Graves' hyperthyroidism. The chain links TRBV20-1 to TRBJ1-5; 7 nucleotides line up with TRBD1. The CDR3 loop reads CSARVPGQSNQPQHF. CDR3 DNA: TGCAGTGCTAGAGTACCGGGACAGAGCAATCAGCCCCAGCATTTT.